A single sample gave rise to the 18 T cell receptor beta chains below, sequenced in a study of OX40 agonist ivuxolimab in advanced cancers. TCRdb keeps only in-frame clones here, not all; method: immunoSEQ multiplex PCR. The sample lists roughly 61,000 clones; around 93% were seen once. Sequencing was performed on CD4+ or CD8+ T cells sorted from blood, taken in a trial of the OX40 agonist ivuxolimab. The receptors were gathered from an adult with an advanced solid tumor such as melanoma, head and neck, liver or kidney cancer.

The chain uses TRBV19 and TRBJ2-7, with D maybe TRBD2 (5 bases). The CDR3 is made up of 14 amino acids. The V and J ends lost 0 bases and 5 bases respectively, with 11 bases between them. CDR1 and CDR2 (germline): LNHDA, SQIVND (reference sequence). The CDR3 DNA follows: TGTGCCAGTAGTATAGATGGGAGAACGGACGAGCAGTACGTC. Translation: CASSIDGRTDEQYV.

The rearrangement uses TRBV30 and TRBJ1-2; 12 nucleotides line up with TRBD1. Germline V gene lookup returns CDR1 GTSNPN and CDR2 SVGIG (reference sequence). The CDR3 spans 16 residues. Unmatched junction bases numbered 8, after V lost 2 bases and J lost 4 bases. This chain's CDR3 is CAWSSGTGGAGYGYTF. DNA of the CDR3: TGTGCCTGGAGTTCCGGGACAGGGGGCGCGGGCTATGGCTACACCTTC.

The chain recombines TRBV20-1 with TRBJ2-5; D is ambiguous. V was pared by 1 base and J by 5 bases, with 2 bases between. CDR1 is DFQATT, CDR2 SNEGSKA, per germline (reference sequence). The CDR3 runs 10 residues. As DNA, the CDR3 is TGCAGTGCTAGAGTGGAGACCCAGTACTTC. Amino acid sequence: CSARVETQYF.

V and J are TRBV5-8 and TRBJ1-4, with D possibly TRBD1 on 5 matching bases. Between the trimmed V and J ends, which lost 6 bases and 2 bases, there was a span of 14 bases. The CDR3 consists of 15 residues. Germline V lookup: CDR1 SGHTS, CDR2 YDEGEE. CDR3 in amino acids: CASTFRGGTNEKLFF. The CDR3 DNA reads as TGTGCCAGCACATTTCGCGGGGGTACTAATGAAAAACTGTTTTTT.

The chain joins TRBV4-1 to TRBJ2-6; D remains unclear. Trimming left V 2 bases short and J 0 bases short, with 8 bases between. CDR3 length: 16 amino acids. Germline lookup yields CDR1 MGHRA and CDR2 YSYEKL. The CDR3, as DNA: TGCGCCAGCAGCCAAAAGAGTGGCTCTGGGGCCAACGTCCTGACTTTC. Protein product: CASSQKSGSGANVLTF.

The V gene is TRBV7-2, the J gene TRBJ1-3; D gene uncertain. Germline CDR1 SGHTA, CDR2 FQGNSA. V lost 5 bases, J lost 0 bases, and 17 bases lay in between. The CDR3 contains 17 residues. The CDR3: CASSGSYRVHSGNTIYF. The CDR3 DNA follows: TGTGCCAGCAGCGGAAGCTACCGGGTACACTCTGGAAACACCATATATTTT.

The chain is built from TRBV7-8 and TRBJ1-5, with 11 bases matching TRBD1. The germline V gene has CDR1 SGHVS and CDR2 FQNEAQ. The trim removed 6 bases at V and 4 bases at J, leaving 5 bases unmatched. The CDR3 covers 15 residues. CDR3 bases: TGTGCCAGCAGTTCCGGGACAGGGGGAAATCAGCCCCAGCATTTT. It is translated as CASSSGTGGNQPQHF.

V is TRBV6-5 and J is TRBJ2-3; 10 bases map to TRBD2. The CDR3 totals 15 residues. With V trimmed by 6 bases and J by 5 bases, 8 bases remained unmatched. Germline V gene data show CDR1 as MNHEY and CDR2 as SVGAGI. The CDR3, as DNA: TGTGCCAGCAGGGGACCTAGCGGGAGAGGAGATACGCAGTATTTT. Protein sequence: CASRGPSGRGDTQYF.

The chain recombines TRBV6-6 with TRBJ1-3; the D gene is possibly TRBD1 (6 bases). Per germline, CDR1 MNHNY and CDR2 SVGAGI (reference sequence). V lost 5 bases, J lost 8 bases, and 19 bases lay in between. The CDR3 runs to 15 residues. CDR3 in amino acids: CASSGNRVEGDTIYF. The DNA for the CDR3 is TGTGCCAGCAGTGGAAACAGGGTCGAGGGGGACACCATATATTTT.

Notes on this clone: The same CDR3 arises from other DNA sequences in this sample as well. The chain couples TRBV6-6 to TRBJ2-7, with unresolved D. From germline, CDR1 is MNHNY and CDR2 SVGAGI (reference sequence). The CDR3 consists of 12 residues. V was pared by 0 bases and J by 1 base, with 1 base between. CDR3: CASSYSSYEQYF. The CDR3 nucleotides are TGTGCCAGCAGTTACTCTTCCTACGAGCAGTACTTC.

The V call is TRBV6-5, the J call TRBJ2-1; D gene ambiguous. CDR1 is MNHEY and CDR2 is SVGAGI in the germline V gene. This CDR3 is built from 12 residues. V gave up 2 bases and J gave up 6 bases, with 5 bases separating them. For the CDR3, the DNA is TGTGCCAGCAGTTACGCCCCCAATGAGCAGTTCTTC. The encoded protein is CASSYAPNEQFF.

The rearrangement joins TRBV27 to TRBJ1-5, with unresolved D. The CDR3 sequence is 15 residues long. The V end lost 0 bases, the J end lost 6 bases, and 12 bases lay between the germline ends. Per germline, CDR1 MNHEY and CDR2 SMNVEV (reference sequence). CDR3 amino acids: CASSLSFWNSQPQHF. The CDR3 DNA is TGTGCCAGCAGTTTATCGTTTTGGAATAGTCAGCCCCAGCATTTT.

J is TRBJ1-5 and V is TRBV4-2; D may be TRBD1 (5 bases). The germline V and J ends were trimmed by 0 bases and 6 bases, with 12 bases remaining between them. Germline assignment: CDR1 LGHNA and CDR2 YNFKEQ. There are 15 residues in the CDR3. The CDR3 is CASSQEAGRGQPQHF. The CDR3 nucleotides are TGTGCCAGCAGCCAAGAAGCAGGGAGAGGTCAGCCCCAGCATTTT.

This rearrangement joins TRBV6-6 to TRBJ1-5; TRBD1 matches 8 bases. Germline CDR1 is MNHNY and CDR2 is SVGAGI (reference sequence). V shed 6 bases, J shed 3 bases, and the junction held 7 bases outside the gene matches. There are 15 residues in the CDR3. The CDR3 reads CASRSAGGVNQPQHF. In DNA, the CDR3 is TGTGCCAGCAGGAGTGCAGGGGGCGTCAATCAGCCCCAGCATTTT.

This chain links TRBV6-8 with TRBJ2-1, with D possibly TRBD1 on 6 matching bases. Germline values: CDR1 MNHGY, CDR2 SAAAGT. The CDR3 sequence is 15 residues long. V lost 0 bases to trimming and J lost 7 bases, with 13 bases between them. The CDR3 region is CASSYSGGPWNEQFF. The CDR3 DNA reads as TGTGCCAGCAGTTACTCAGGGGGACCGTGGAATGAGCAGTTCTTC.

V gene TRBV9 combines with J gene TRBJ1-2; D remains unclear. The germline CDR1 and CDR2 sequences are SGDLS and YYNGEE. The ends were cut back, 1 base at V and 5 bases at J, with 6 bases in the middle. There are 12 residues in the CDR3. For the CDR3, the DNA is TGTGCCAGCAGCGTACCAGAGTATGGCTACACCTTC. Its translation is CASSVPEYGYTF. The full variable domain, with the rest looked up from reference TRBV9 and TRBJ1-2, is DSGVTQTPKHLITATGQRVTLRCSPRSGDLSVYWYQQSLDQGLQFLIQYYNGEERAKGNILERFSAQQFPDLHSELNLSSLELGDSALYFCASSVPEYGYTFGSGTRLTVV.

This clone was detected only once. The rearrangement uses TRBV5-5 and TRBJ1-6, with D perhaps TRBD1 (5 bases). V was cut by 4 bases and J by 0 bases, with 11 bases left in between. Germline V gene sequence: CDR1 SGHKS, CDR2 YYEKEE (reference sequence). The CDR3 covers 16 residues. The CDR3 spells CASSEGRNSYNSPLHF. DNA of the CDR3: TGTGCCAGCAGCGAGGGACGGAACTCCTATAATTCACCCCTCCACTTT.

A single count supports this clone. This chain links TRBV13 with TRBJ2-2; TRBD1 aligns across 7 bases. CDR3 length: 17 amino acids. Losses at the gene ends were 2 bases for V and 6 bases for J; bases not matched to a gene: 12. Germline V CDR1 and CDR2: PRHDT, FYEKMQ (reference sequence). The CDR3 bases are TGTGCCAGCAGCTTAATGTCCTCGGGCAGGGGGTCCGGGGAGCTGTTTTTT. Translation: CASSLMSSGRGSGELFF.